The clone carrying this T cell receptor beta chain was detected only once. The antigen is unknown. Libraries were prepared by immunoSEQ multiplex PCR; TCRdb keeps only in-frame clonotypes and omits some of them. The table records 16,000 or so clones, around 78% of them present only once. This sample is drawn from a study of chemoradiotherapy in HPV16-positive cancers. At the level of the study: A couple of HPV16-positive patients' cells yielded candidate HPV-specific clones and common motifs. Regarding the study as a whole: Functional assays defining HPV-specific T cells used only a couple of HPV16-positive patients. Candidate HPV-specific clones and E7-related TCR motifs grew in tumor during treatment. In HPV16-positive patients, HPV-responsive T-cell expansion tracked better recurrence-free survival.

The CDR3 is made up of 16 amino acids. V lost 4 bases, J lost 5 bases, and 10 bases stayed unmatched. Germline values: CDR1 MDHEN, CDR2 SYDVKM. The material was obtained from a patient who underwent chemoradiotherapy. The sequence was collected from a human donor with HPV-associated anogenital cancer. The chain joins TRBV28 to TRBJ1-3, with 8 bases aligning to TRBD1. Written as DNA, the CDR3 is TGTGCCAGCAGTTCCCAGGGGGCGGGTAGAAGAAACACCATATATTTT. This encodes CASSSQGAGRRNTIYF.